These 20 T cell receptor beta chains came from one sample sequenced in a study of CD8 T cells in ankylosing spondylitis. TCRdb recomputed calls from the 5' RACE reads with MiXCR, one row per CDR3 protein. The table has approximately 100,000 distinct CDR3 sequences, about 7.7% seen once. The sequenced material came from blood, either unsorted or a sorted T cell fraction (not recorded which). The receptors derive from a male donor with ankylosing spondylitis or in good health (not recorded which).

This clonotype was observed many times. V is TRBV28 and J is TRBJ2-5; the D is unclear. The V end was cut by 1 base, the J end by 5 bases, with 5 bases between. Germline CDR1 is MDHEN and CDR2 is SYDVKM. The CDR3 is 12 amino acids. The DNA of the CDR3 is TGTGCCAGCAGTTTATTGGGGGAGACCCAGTACTTC. Protein product: CASSLLGETQYF.

This clonotype was seen more than once but under ten times. The chain employs TRBV12-5 and TRBJ2-1; D ambiguous. Trimming took off 2 bases at V and 7 bases at J, with 6 bases between the two ends. The CDR3 runs 12 residues. CDR1 is LGHNT and CDR2 is FRNRAP in the germline V gene. In DNA, the CDR3 is TGTGCTAGTGGTTTGAGTGTTAATGAGCAGTTCTTC. This gives the protein CASGLSVNEQFF.

This clonotype was recorded at least ten times. The V call is TRBV5-4, the J call TRBJ2-7; 9 bases align to TRBD1. CDR1 is SGHNT and CDR2 is YYREEE in the germline V gene (reference sequence). V dropped 0 bases and J dropped 2; count of bases not matched to a gene: 3. The CDR3 has 15 amino acids. The CDR3 DNA follows: TGTGCCAGCAGCTTGGGACGGACAGGGGCCTACGAGCAGTACTTC. Protein sequence: CASSLGRTGAYEQYF.

This chain links TRBV27 with TRBJ1-5; D is undetermined. The CDR3 runs 12 residues. With 8 bases removed from V and 4 bases from J, the gap between germline ends came to 9 bases. Germline V gene data show CDR1 as MNHEY and CDR2 as SMNVEV (reference sequence). CDR3 residues: CASGNGNQPQHF. DNA for the CDR3: TGTGCCAGCGGCAATGGGAATCAGCCCCAGCATTTT.

This clonotype was counted between two and nine times. The rearrangement joins TRBV6-2 or TRBV6-3 to TRBJ1-1, with 9 positions matching TRBD1. The CDR3 sequence is 16 residues long. Looked up from germline, CDR1 is MNHEY and CDR2 is SVGEGT. The V and J ends lost 2 bases and 4 bases, in that order; junction bases with no gene match: 8. Here the CDR3 reads CASSYGRGQGATEAFF. The CDR3 DNA reads TGTGCCAGCAGTTACGGACGGGGACAGGGAGCCACTGAAGCTTTCTTT.

This clonotype has just a few counts. The chain links TRBV18 to TRBJ1-1, with 7 bases identical to TRBD1. This CDR3 is built from 13 residues. V lost 2 bases to trimming and J lost 5 bases; unmatched junction nucleotides: 2. Germline CDR1 reads KGHSH; CDR2 reads LQKENI. Here the CDR3 reads CASSPGDRTEAFF. The CDR3, as DNA: TGTGCCAGCTCACCAGGGGACAGAACTGAAGCTTTCTTT.

The V and J genes are TRBV5-1 and TRBJ2-2; D remains ambiguous. The CDR3 covers 14 residues. The V gene's germline CDR1 is SGHRS and CDR2 YFSETQ. Trimming took 1 base from V and 2 from J, leaving 6 bases between them. Written as DNA, the CDR3 is TGCGCCAGCAGCTTGTCCGGTAACACCGGGGAGCTGTTTTTT. Its translation is CASSLSGNTGELFF.

This clonotype has ten or more counts. V is TRBV12-3 or TRBV12-4 and J is TRBJ2-3; D is unclear. The CDR3 length is 14 residues. The germline V and J ends were trimmed by 6 bases and 6 bases, with 16 bases remaining between them. The CDR3 loop reads CASRPPVAVDTQYF. The CDR3 DNA is TGTGCCAGCAGGCCCCCCGTGGCAGTTGATACGCAGTATTTT.

The chain uses TRBV7-2 and TRBJ2-1; D remains ambiguous. The CDR3 length is 13 residues. Germline V gene sequence: CDR1 SGHTA, CDR2 FQGNSA. The CDR3 protein is CVSSLAREGEQFF. The DNA for the CDR3 is TGTGTCAGTAGCTTAGCTAGAGAAGGTGAGCAGTTCTTC. The full variable domain, in which reference TRBV7-2 and TRBJ2-1 provide the parts outside the CDR3, is GAGVSQSPSNKVTEKGKDVELRCDPISGHTALYWYRQSLGQGLEFLIYFQGNSAPDKSGLPSDRFSAERTGGSVSTLTIQRTQQEDSAVYLCVSSLAREGEQFFGPGTRLTVL.

Ten or more counts support this clonotype. J is TRBJ2-3 and V is TRBV12-3 or TRBV12-4; D is possibly TRBD2 (6 bases). V gave up 3 bases and J gave up 2 bases, with 12 bases separating them. CDR3 length: 15 residues. Here the CDR3 DNA reads TGTGCCAGCAGTTTCGGAGCGGGCTTCACAGATACGCAGTATTTT. Protein: CASSFGAGFTDTQYF.

This clonotype was observed a few times. The CDR3 region is CASSDPRDLNTGELFF. DNA of the CDR3: TGTGCCAGCAGCGACCCCCGGGACCTTAACACCGGGGAGCTGTTTTTT. The rearrangement links TRBV2 to TRBJ2-2, with D perhaps being TRBD1 or TRBD2 (5 bases each). Germline values: CDR1 SNHLY, CDR2 FYNNEI. Trimming shortened V by 6 bases and J by 2 bases, and 16 bases separated the two germline ends. The CDR3 length is 16 residues.

The CDR3 reads CASCLRLGLRETQYF. DNA of the CDR3: TGTGCCAGCTGCCTTCGCCTGGGACTAAGAGAGACCCAGTACTTC. V usage is TRBV12-3 or TRBV12-4 and J usage is TRBJ2-5; 7 bases agree with TRBD2. With 8 bases clipped from V and 4 bases from J, the junction kept 13 bases outside the gene matches. This CDR3 is built from 15 residues.

This clonotype was detected many times. The chain uses TRBV12-3 or TRBV12-4 and TRBJ2-4; TRBD1 matches at 7 bases. CDR3 length: 14 amino acids. V shed 4 bases, J shed 3 bases, and the junction held 3 bases outside the gene matches. The CDR3 DNA is TGTGCCAGCAGTTACCGGGACAGCAAAAACATTCAGTACTTC. This sequence encodes CASSYRDSKNIQYF.

This clonotype was detected ten times or more. This chain links TRBV27 with TRBJ1-4; 10 nucleotides agree with TRBD1. V dropped 8 bases and J dropped 8; count of bases not matched to a gene: 11. CDR3 size: 15 residues. Germline CDR1 is MNHEY and CDR2 is SMNVEV (reference sequence). The DNA for the CDR3 is TGTGCCAGCTCCACTCAGACAGGGGGCCAAGAAAAACTGTTTTTT. This sequence encodes CASSTQTGGQEKLFF.

This clonotype was recorded at least ten times. The chain recombines TRBV12-3 or TRBV12-4 with TRBJ1-1; D possibly corresponds to TRBD1 (6 bases). The CDR3 totals 13 residues. V dropped 7 bases and J dropped 4 bases, with 13 bases sitting between them. The CDR3 DNA follows: TGTGCCAGCACCATCCGAGGGGGCACTGAAGCTTTCTTT. It specifies CASTIRGGTEAFF.

The rearrangement uses TRBV3-1 and TRBJ2-7; TRBD2 agrees at 10 bases. The CDR3 spans 16 residues. Germline lookup yields CDR1 LGHDT and CDR2 YNNKEL (reference sequence). V dropped 0 bases and J dropped 3; count of bases not matched to a gene: 5. The CDR3 DNA sequence: TGTGCCAGCAGCCAAGATCAGCGGGGGGGGGTCTACGAGCAGTACTTC. Protein: CASSQDQRGGVYEQYF.

In this sample, this clonotype turned up many times. This chain connects TRBV6-6 to TRBJ2-3; D remains unclear. This CDR3 comprises 11 residues. Germline assignment: CDR1 MNHNY and CDR2 SVGAGI (reference sequence). V was trimmed by 5 bases and J by 9 bases, leaving 9 bases between them. Here the CDR3 DNA reads TGTGCCAGCAGTGACTTTTACACGCAGTATTTT. This sequence encodes CASSDFYTQYF.

This clonotype was picked up many times. This chain uses TRBV7-2 with TRBJ2-1; no clear D. The CDR3 is 15 residues long. V lost 5 bases, J lost 0 bases, and 11 bases lay in between. Germline V CDR1 and CDR2: SGHTA, FQGNSA. Here the CDR3 DNA reads TGTGCCAGCAGCCCTATCGTTTCCTCCTACAATGAGCAGTTCTTC. Translation gives CASSPIVSSYNEQFF.

The chain links TRBV10-3 to TRBJ1-2; D unresolved. The CDR3 extends over 13 amino acids. V was trimmed by 4 bases and J by 2 bases, leaving 8 bases between them. The V gene's germline CDR1 is ENHRY and CDR2 SYGVKD. In DNA, the CDR3 is TGTGCCATCAGTGTAACAGAAAACTATGGCTACACCTTC. Translating it yields CAISVTENYGYTF.

This clonotype has only a few counts. The chain recombines TRBV11-3 with TRBJ2-7; no clear D. Germline V gives CDR1 SGHNT, CDR2 YENEEA. The CDR3 is made up of 14 amino acids. Trimming pared 2 bases from V and 1 base from J, leaving 9 bases between. The CDR3 sequence: CASSLRGGSYEQYF. The CDR3 DNA reads TGTGCCAGCAGCTTACGAGGCGGTTCCTACGAGCAGTACTTC.